This T cell receptor beta chain appears in the sequencing data of a study of blood T cell repertoires in COVID-19. Study in general: Italy, Spain and the United States were the sources of the convalescent and acute COVID-19 samples. In each case, the material was cDNA or gDNA derived from T cells, B-cell-depleted T cells, or PBMCs.

Repertoires were generated with immunoSEQ multiplex PCR, while TCRdb's copy carries only in-frame clones and drops some. The sample records 200,000 to 300,000 clones, around 81% being singletons. This CDR3 has 17 residues. Germline V CDR1 and CDR2: SGDLS, YYNGEE. Trimming removed 3 bases from V and 4 bases from J; junction bases left unmatched: 11. This sequence originates from a woman aged 55-75 years with active or convalescent COVID-19. The chain employs TRBV9 and TRBJ2-2, with TRBD2 identical over 8 bases. The specimen was peripheral blood. CDR3 loop: CASSAILAGLPTGELFF. Here the CDR3 DNA reads TGTGCCAGCAGCGCGATCCTAGCGGGCCTCCCCACCGGGGAGCTGTTTTTT.